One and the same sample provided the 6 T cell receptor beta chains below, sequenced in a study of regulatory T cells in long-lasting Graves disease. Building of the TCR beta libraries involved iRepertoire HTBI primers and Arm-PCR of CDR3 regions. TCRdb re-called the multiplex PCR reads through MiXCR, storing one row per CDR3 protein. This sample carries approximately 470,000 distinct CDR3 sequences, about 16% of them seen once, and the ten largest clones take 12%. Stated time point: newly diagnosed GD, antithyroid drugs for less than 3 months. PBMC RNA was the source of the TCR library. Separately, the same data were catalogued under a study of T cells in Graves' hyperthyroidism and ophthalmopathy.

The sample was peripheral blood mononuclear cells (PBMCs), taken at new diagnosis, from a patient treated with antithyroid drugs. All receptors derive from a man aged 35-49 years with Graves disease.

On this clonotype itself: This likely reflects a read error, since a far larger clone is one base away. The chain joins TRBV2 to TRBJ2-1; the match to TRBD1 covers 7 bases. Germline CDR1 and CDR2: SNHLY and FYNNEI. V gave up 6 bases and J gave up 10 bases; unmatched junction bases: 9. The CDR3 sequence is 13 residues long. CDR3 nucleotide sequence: TGTGCCAGCAGCCCCCGGACAGGCTACGAGCAGTTCTTC. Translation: CASSPRTGYEQFF.

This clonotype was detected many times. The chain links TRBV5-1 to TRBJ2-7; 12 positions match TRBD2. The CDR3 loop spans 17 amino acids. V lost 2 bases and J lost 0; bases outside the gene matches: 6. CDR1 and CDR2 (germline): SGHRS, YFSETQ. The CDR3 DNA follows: TGCGCCAGCAGCTTCGGACTAGCGGGGCCGATCTCCTACGAGCAGTACTTC. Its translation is CASSFGLAGPISYEQYF.

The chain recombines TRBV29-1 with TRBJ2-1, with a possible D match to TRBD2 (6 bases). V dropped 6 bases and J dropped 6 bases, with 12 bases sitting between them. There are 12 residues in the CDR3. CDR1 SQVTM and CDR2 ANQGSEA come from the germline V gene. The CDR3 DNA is TGCAGCGTGTCTACGGGAGTCAATGAGCAGTTCTTC. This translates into CSVSTGVNEQFF.

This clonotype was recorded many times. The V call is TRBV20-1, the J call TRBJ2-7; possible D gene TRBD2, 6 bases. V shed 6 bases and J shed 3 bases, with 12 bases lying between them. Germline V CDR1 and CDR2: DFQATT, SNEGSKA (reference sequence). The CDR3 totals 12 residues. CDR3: CSATGLHYEQYF. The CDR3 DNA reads TGCAGTGCAACGGGACTCCACTACGAGCAGTACTTC.

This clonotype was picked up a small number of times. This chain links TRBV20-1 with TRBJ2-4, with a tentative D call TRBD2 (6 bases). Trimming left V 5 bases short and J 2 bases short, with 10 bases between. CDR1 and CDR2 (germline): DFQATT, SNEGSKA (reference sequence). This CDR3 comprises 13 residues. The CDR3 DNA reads TGCAGTGCTGGCGGGACTCCCAAAAACATTCAGTACTTC. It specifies CSAGGTPKNIQYF.

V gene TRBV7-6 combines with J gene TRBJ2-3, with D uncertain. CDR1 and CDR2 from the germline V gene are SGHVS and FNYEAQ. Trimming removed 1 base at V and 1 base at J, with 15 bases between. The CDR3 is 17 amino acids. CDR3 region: CASSLEGSLTGTDTQYF. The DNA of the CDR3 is TGTGCCAGCAGCTTAGAAGGCTCGTTAACGGGCACAGATACGCAGTATTTT.